The clone carrying this TCR beta chain was counted a single time. This sample was included in a study of blood T cell repertoires in COVID-19. Overall study context: Researchers got acute and convalescent COVID-19 samples from the United States, Italy and Spain. Sample material is recorded as cDNA or gDNA derived from T cells, B-cell-depleted T cells, or PBMCs.

Per the original methods: Amplification of reference gene primers provided the estimated nucleated cell counts. Libraries were prepared by immunoSEQ multiplex PCR; TCRdb keeps only in-frame clonotypes and omits some of them. Clonal size and the V and J genes are those of that table, whereas D and trimming came from the DNA. The sample lists 380,000 or so clones; approximately 88% were seen once. The CDR3 has 14 residues. Germline V lookup: CDR1 SGDLS, CDR2 YYNGEE. V was shortened by 0 bases and J by 8 bases, with 14 bases between the two germline ends. The TCR sequence derives from a man between 40 and 49 years old with acute or convalescent COVID-19. The chain joins TRBV9 to TRBJ1-2; TRBD1 is a possible D gene (6 bases). Sequencing was carried out using peripheral blood. CDR3 amino acids: CASSVGTGMGGYTF. The CDR3 nucleotides read TGTGCCAGCAGCGTAGGTACAGGGATGGGAGGCTACACCTTC. Complete variable domain (other parts from reference TRBV9 and TRBJ1-2): DSGVTQTPKHLITATGQRVTLRCSPRSGDLSVYWYQQSLDQGLQFLIQYYNGEERAKGNILERFSAQQFPDLHSELNLSSLELGDSALYFCASSVGTGMGGYTFGSGTRLTVV.